The source of this T cell receptor beta chain is a study of shared clonotypes between healthy human individuals. Broader study findings: A reduction in generation probabilities was seen for non-shared clonotypes relative to those shared by all four donors. Naive subsets generally had larger estimated richness than memory subsets.

For this clone: Antigen unknown.

As originally analysed: Owing to the provision of junction-only sequences devoid of quality scores by immunoSEQ, filtering differed. Only in-frame clones appear in the TCRdb table, and some are missing; sequencing was by immunoSEQ multiplex PCR. The V and J calls and clone size come from that table; D and trimming were worked out from the DNA. In the table there are under 850,000 clones, around 93% of which are singletons. Naive CD8 cells comprised CD45RO-negative, CCR7-positively selected cells, excluding terminally differentiated effector memory CD45RA+ cells. CDR1 SGDLS and CDR2 YYNGEE come from the germline V gene. The CDR3 has 15 residues. The V gene end was trimmed by 4 bases and the J gene end by 0 bases; junction bases not matched to a gene: 6.

This sequence originates from a man aged 25 to 40 in good health. The genes are TRBV9 and TRBJ2-7; 8 bases match TRBD2. The sample was naive CD8+ T cells sorted from blood. CDR3 protein: CASSPSGGHSYEQYF. In DNA form, the CDR3 reads TGTGCCAGCAGCCCCTCGGGGGGGCACTCCTACGAGCAGTACTTC.